The 2 T cell receptor beta chains below come from one sample, sequenced in a study of OX40 agonist ivuxolimab in advanced cancers. Receptor libraries were prepared by the immunoSEQ multiplex PCR assay. TCRdb retrieved this table from immuneACCESS and kept in-frame rearrangements only. Not all clones are present; in checked studies, unresolved V genes account for under half, and no reason is known for the remainder. Present in this sample are 68,000 or so clones, roughly four fifths of which were seen just once. 9.5% to 13% of the sample is in the top ten clones. Source: CD4+ or CD8+ T cells sorted from blood, taken in a trial of the OX40 agonist ivuxolimab. Source of these receptors: an adult with an advanced solid tumor such as melanoma, head and neck, liver or kidney cancer.

The rearrangement links TRBV4-1 to TRBJ2-5, with D uncertain. Trimming pared 4 bases from V and 5 bases from J, leaving 11 bases between. This CDR3 is 13 amino acids long. Germline CDR1 and CDR2: MGHRA and YSYEKL. CDR3 nucleotides: TGCGCCAGCAGCCCACAGCAGCGTGAGACCCAGTACTTC. Encoded protein: CASSPQQRETQYF.

V gene TRBV28 combines with J gene TRBJ2-7; D is ambiguous. The V and J ends lost 7 bases and 2 bases respectively, with 18 bases between them. The CDR3 sequence is 15 residues long. CDR1 MDHEN and CDR2 SYDVKM come from the germline V gene. CDR3 DNA: TGTGCCAGCACCTCCCTCGGTGCAGATGCCTACGAGCAGTACGTC. It specifies CASTSLGADAYEQYV.